Described below is a single TCR beta chain sequence and its context. This sample stems from a study of blood T cell repertoires in COVID-19. TCRdb's table, derived via immunoSEQ multiplex PCR, lists solely in-frame clones and lacks some. The sample records about 44,000 clones, about 88% being singletons. The origin of this receptor is a human donor in a cohort sampled during active COVID-19. The material sequenced was peripheral blood.

This CDR3 is CATRQGYYGYTF. CDR3 bases: TGTGCCACCCGACAGGGATACTATGGCTACACCTTC. V and J are TRBV6-5 and TRBJ1-2; 7 bases align to TRBD1. The V gene's germline CDR1 is MNHEY and CDR2 SVGAGI. CDR3 length equals 12 residues. V lost 10 bases, J lost 3 bases, and 5 bases stayed unmatched.